The 4 T cell receptor beta chains presented below share a single source sample, sequenced in a study of cytomegalovirus exposure and HLA in healthy donors. This PCR relied on a set of 60 Vbeta primers and 13 Jbeta primers. Clones were read by immunoSEQ multiplex PCR, and TCRdb kept only the in-frame ones, dropping some. The sample carries 75,000 to 100,000 clones, around 73% recorded once. The sample comprised PBMCs. The receptors stem from a female donor in good health and CMV-seronegative.

This clone was counted ten times or more. This chain joins TRBV7-6 and TRBJ2-5, with 8 bases fitting TRBD2. With V trimmed by 5 bases and J by 5 bases, 10 bases remained unmatched. Germline loops: CDR1 SGHVS, CDR2 FNYEAQ. The length of the CDR3 is 15 residues. CDR3 protein: CASSPHGTRGETQYF. The CDR3 coding sequence is TGTGCCAGCAGCCCCCACGGGACTAGAGGGGAGACCCAGTACTTC.

DNA for the CDR3: TGTGCCAGCAGTTTATTCATAGCGGGAGTCGCAGATACGCAGTATTTT. Translated, it gives CASSLFIAGVADTQYF. The chain joins TRBV7-9 to TRBJ2-3, with 9 bases identical to TRBD2. The CDR3 loop spans 16 amino acids. Germline CDR1 is SEHNR and CDR2 is FQNEAQ (reference sequence). J lost 4 bases, V lost 6 bases, and 11 bases had no gene match.

As regards this clone: At one of its ends the junction is not consistent with the germline gene, which may arise from a read error. V gene TRBV13 combines with J gene TRBJ1-5; D not resolved. Germline-derived CDR1 and CDR2 are PRHDT and FYEKMQ (reference sequence). The CDR3 has 13 amino acids. In DNA, the CDR3 is TGTGCCAGCAGCCCGGGGAGCAATCAGCCCCAACATTTT. Residues: CASSPGSNQPQHF. The variable domain in full, with the rest retrieved from reference TRBV13 and TRBJ1-5, is AAGVIQSPRHLIKEKRETATLKCYPIPRHDTVYWYQQGPGQDPQFLISFYEKMQSDKGSIPDRFSAQQFSDYHSELNMSSLELGDSALYFCASSPGSNQPQHFGDGTRLSIL.

V usage is TRBV5-1 and J usage is TRBJ2-5, with 7 bases identical to TRBD2. The CDR3 totals 15 residues. Germline CDR1 SGHRS, CDR2 YFSETQ. Trimming took 3 bases from V and 3 from J; bases not matched to a gene: 8. The CDR3 here is CASSSLGSGKETQYF. Here the CDR3 DNA reads TGCGCCAGCAGCTCCCTTGGGAGCGGGAAAGAGACCCAGTACTTC.